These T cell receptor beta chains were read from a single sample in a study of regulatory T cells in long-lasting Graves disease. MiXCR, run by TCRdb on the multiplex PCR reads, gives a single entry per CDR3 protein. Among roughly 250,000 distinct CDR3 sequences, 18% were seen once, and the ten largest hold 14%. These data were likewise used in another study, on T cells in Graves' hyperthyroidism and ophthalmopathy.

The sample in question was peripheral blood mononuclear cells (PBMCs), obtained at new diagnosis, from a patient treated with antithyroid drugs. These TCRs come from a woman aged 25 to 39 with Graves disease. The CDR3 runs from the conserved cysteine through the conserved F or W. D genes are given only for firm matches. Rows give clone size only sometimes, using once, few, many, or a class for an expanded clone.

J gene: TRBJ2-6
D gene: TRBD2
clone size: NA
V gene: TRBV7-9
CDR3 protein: CASSRTSGGPGANVLTF
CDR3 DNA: TGTGCCAGCAGCCGTACTAGCGGGGGGCCCGGGGCCAACGTCCTGACTTTC

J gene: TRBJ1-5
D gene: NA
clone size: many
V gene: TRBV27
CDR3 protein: CASSLSTQDRASQPQHF
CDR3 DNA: TGTGCCAGCAGTTTATCCACCCAGGACCGAGCAAGTCAGCCCCAGCATTTT

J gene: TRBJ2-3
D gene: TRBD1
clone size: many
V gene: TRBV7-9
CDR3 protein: CASSSRQGTTDTQYF
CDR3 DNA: TGTGCCAGCAGCTCCCGACAGGGGACAACAGATACGCAGTATTTT

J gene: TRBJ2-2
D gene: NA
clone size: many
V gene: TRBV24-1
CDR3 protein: CATSDNSDTGELFF
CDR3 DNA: TGTGCCACCAGTGATAACAGTGACACCGGGGAGCTGTTTTTT

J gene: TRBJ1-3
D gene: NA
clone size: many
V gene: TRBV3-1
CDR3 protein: CASSQEGLGNTIYF
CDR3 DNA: TGTGCCAGCAGCCAAGAAGGACTTGGAAACACCATATATTTT

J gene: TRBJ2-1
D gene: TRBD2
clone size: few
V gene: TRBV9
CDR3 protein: CASSVRLAGAYNEQFF
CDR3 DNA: TGTGCCAGCAGCGTACGACTAGCGGGGGCCTACAATGAGCAGTTCTTC

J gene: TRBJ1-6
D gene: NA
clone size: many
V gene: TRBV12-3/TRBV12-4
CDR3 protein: CASSSSRNWDSPLHF
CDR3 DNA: TGTGCCAGCAGTTCCAGTAGAAACTGGGATTCACCCCTCCACTTT

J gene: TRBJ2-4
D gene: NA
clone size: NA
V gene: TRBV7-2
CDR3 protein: CASSPPERQARAKNIQYF
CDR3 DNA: TGTGCCAGCAGCCCCCCAGAAAGACAGGCCAGGGCCAAAAACATTCAGTACTTC

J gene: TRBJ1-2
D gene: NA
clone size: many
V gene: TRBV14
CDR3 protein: CASSQVTQGYTF
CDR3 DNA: TGTGCCAGCAGCCAAGTTACTCAGGGCTACACCTTC

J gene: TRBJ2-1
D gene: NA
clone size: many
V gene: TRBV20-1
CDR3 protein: CSAIRRSSYNEQFF
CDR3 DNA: TGCAGTGCTATTAGGCGGAGCTCCTACAATGAGCAGTTCTTC

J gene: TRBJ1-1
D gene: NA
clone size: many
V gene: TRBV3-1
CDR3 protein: CASSTGRLNTEAFF
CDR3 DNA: TGTGCCAGCAGCACGGGACGGTTGAACACTGAAGCTTTCTTT

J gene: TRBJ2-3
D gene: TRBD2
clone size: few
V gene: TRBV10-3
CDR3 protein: CAISGETGGVGTDTQYF
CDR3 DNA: TGTGCCATCAGTGGAGAAACGGGGGGGGTGGGCACAGATACGCAGTATTTT

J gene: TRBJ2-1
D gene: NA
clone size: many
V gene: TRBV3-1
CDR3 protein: CASSGYKNEQFF
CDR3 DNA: TGTGCCAGCAGCGGGTACAAAAATGAGCAGTTCTTC

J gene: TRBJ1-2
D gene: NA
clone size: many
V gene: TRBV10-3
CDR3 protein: CAIRPALSDIYGYTF
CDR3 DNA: TGTGCCATCAGGCCCGCCCTATCGGACATTTATGGCTACACCTTC

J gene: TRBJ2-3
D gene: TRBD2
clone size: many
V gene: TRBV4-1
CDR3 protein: CASSPRLAGGSDTQYF
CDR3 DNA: TGCGCCAGCAGCCCTAGACTAGCGGGGGGATCAGATACGCAGTATTTT

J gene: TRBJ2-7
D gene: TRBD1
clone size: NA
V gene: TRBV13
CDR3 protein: CASRRRDRGFGYEQYF
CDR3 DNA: TGTGCCAGCAGACGCCGGGACAGGGGGTTCGGCTACGAGCAGTACTTC

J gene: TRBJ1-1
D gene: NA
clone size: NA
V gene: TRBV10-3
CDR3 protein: CAISPTRKNTEAFF
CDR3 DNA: TGTGCCATCAGTCCGACAAGAAAGAACACTGAAGCTTTCTTT

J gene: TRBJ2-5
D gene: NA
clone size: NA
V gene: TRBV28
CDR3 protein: CASSYRVETQYF
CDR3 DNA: TGTGCCAGCAGTTACAGGGTAGAGACCCAGTACTTC

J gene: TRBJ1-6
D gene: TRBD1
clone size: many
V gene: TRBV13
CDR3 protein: CASSLWGQESPLHF
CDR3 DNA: TGCGCCAGCAGCTTATGGGGACAGGAGTCACCCCTCCACTTT

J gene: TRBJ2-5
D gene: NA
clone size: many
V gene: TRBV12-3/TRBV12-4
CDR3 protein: CASSFGATEETQYF
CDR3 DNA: TGTGCCAGCAGTTTTGGGGCAACCGAAGAGACCCAGTACTTC

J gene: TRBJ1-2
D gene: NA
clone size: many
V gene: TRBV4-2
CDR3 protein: CAAKAGGRQTF
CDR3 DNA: TGTGCCGCGAAGGCCGGGGGGCGGCAGACCTTC

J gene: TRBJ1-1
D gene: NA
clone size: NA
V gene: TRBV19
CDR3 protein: CASTPGSTEAFF
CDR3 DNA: TGTGCCAGTACCCCAGGGAGCACTGAAGCTTTCTTT

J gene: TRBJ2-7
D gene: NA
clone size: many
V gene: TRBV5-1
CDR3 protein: CASSLDLGYPTYEQYF
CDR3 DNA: TGCGCCAGCAGCTTGGACCTCGGGTACCCAACCTACGAGCAGTACTTC

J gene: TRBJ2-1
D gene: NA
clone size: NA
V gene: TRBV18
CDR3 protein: CASSPAAAGDEQFF
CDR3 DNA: TGTGCCAGCTCACCAGCCGCAGCCGGGGATGAGCAGTTCTTC

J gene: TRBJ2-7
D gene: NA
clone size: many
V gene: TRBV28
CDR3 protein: CASSNLGPLSGEQYF
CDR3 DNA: TGTGCCAGCAGCAATCTGGGACCCCTGTCGGGCGAGCAGTACTTC

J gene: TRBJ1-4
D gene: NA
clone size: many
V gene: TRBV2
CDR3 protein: CASSTTSELFF
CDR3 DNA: TGTGCCAGCAGTACCACGAGCGAACTGTTTTTT

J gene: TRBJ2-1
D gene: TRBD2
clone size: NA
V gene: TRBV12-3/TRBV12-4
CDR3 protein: CATRLLAGGNEQFF
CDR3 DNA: TGTGCCACCCGATTACTAGCGGGAGGCAATGAGCAGTTCTTC

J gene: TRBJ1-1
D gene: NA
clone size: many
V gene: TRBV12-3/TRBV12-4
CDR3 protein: CASSLVGSYTEAFF
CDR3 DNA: TGTGCCAGCAGTTTAGTAGGGAGCTACACTGAAGCTTTCTTT

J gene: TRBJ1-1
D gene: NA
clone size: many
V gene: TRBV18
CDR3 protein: CASSPPSITEAFF
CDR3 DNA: TGTGCCAGCTCACCACCGTCAATAACTGAAGCTTTCTTT

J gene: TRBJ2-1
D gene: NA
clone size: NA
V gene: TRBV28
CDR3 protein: CASRGDSGGFSSDEQFF
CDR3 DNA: TGTGCCAGCAGGGGGGATAGCGGAGGGTTCTCCTCGGATGAGCAGTTCTTC

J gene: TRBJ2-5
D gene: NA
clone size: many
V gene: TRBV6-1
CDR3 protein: CASSVYSVLETQYF
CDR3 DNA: TGTGCCAGCAGTGTTTACAGTGTACTAGAGACCCAGTACTTC